The T cell receptor (beta chain) described here comes from a study of T cell changes during pregnancy in multiple sclerosis. Germline loops: CDR1 SGHDN, CDR2 FVKESK. The CDR3 runs 15 residues. As regards this clone: A read error may account for a junction end that differs from germline.

TCRdb keeps only in-frame clones here, not all; method: immunoSEQ multiplex PCR. This table has 70,000 or so clones, almost 95% appearing once. Sequences were derived from peripheral blood, sampled in the third trimester of pregnancy. The chain uses TRBV14 and TRBJ2-3; 10 nucleotides line up with TRBD1. The sequence came from a female donor in good health, enrolled as a control in a pregnancy study. In nucleotides, the CDR3 is TGTGCCAGCAGTCAAGACAGGGGGCGGACAGATACGCAGTATTTT. It codes for CASSQDRGRTDTQYF.